One T cell receptor (beta chain) is described in this entry. The antigen remains undetermined. CDR3 length: 12 amino acids. Between the trimmed V and J ends, which lost 8 bases and 2 bases, there was a span of 4 bases. Germline V gene sequence: CDR1 MNHEY, CDR2 SVGAGI. The data derive from a study of T cell responses to AZD1222 COVID-19 vaccine. Study observations and caveats: None of the repertoires were sampled until the peak T cell response had passed. Breadth and depth of Spike-specific TCRs rose after two AZD1222 doses. Close to half of spike-specific TCRs reportedly recognize unmutated variant regions. Mostly white British, mostly female donors; authors suggested clonal diversity may be underestimated.

Sequenced by immunoSEQ multiplex PCR; TCRdb stores in-frame clones only, minus some. The data hold around 220,000 clones, with roughly 94% observed a single time. The chain is built from TRBV6-5 and TRBJ2-6; D is unclear. The clonotype was recovered from an adult who received the MenACWY meningococcal vaccine as a control. This sample comprised peripheral blood, obtained 28 days after the second dose of the MenACWY control vaccine. CDR3 nucleotide sequence: TGTGCCAGCGCGACTGGGGCCAACGTCCTGACTTTC. As protein: CASATGANVLTF.